These 5 T cell receptor beta chains share one sample of origin, sequenced in a study of cytomegalovirus exposure and HLA in healthy donors. Method: immunoSEQ multiplex PCR; TCRdb's copy keeps in-frame clones and lacks some. The sample carries roughly 150,000 clones, around 89% recorded once. The sample was PBMCs. These receptors all stem from a man aged 18 to 35 in good health and CMV-seronegative.

V is TRBV10-1 and J is TRBJ2-7; 7 positions match TRBD1. The CDR3 runs 15 residues. After removal of 4 bases from V and 1 base from J, the junction contained 7 bases not matched to a gene. Germline lookup yields CDR1 WNHNN and CDR2 SYGVQD (reference sequence). Written as DNA, the CDR3 is TGCGCCAGCAGTGGATCCGGGACAGAATCCTACGAGCAGTACTTC. It is translated as CASSGSGTESYEQYF.

This chain uses TRBV11-3 with TRBJ2-1; 11 bases line up with TRBD2. This CDR3 comprises 17 residues. Trimming took 0 bases from V and 1 from J; bases not matched to a gene: 2. The germline V gene has CDR1 SGHNT and CDR2 YENEEA. CDR3 in DNA: TGTGCCAGCAGCTTAGAAACTAGCGGGAGTTCCTACAATGAGCAGTTCTTC. It is translated as CASSLETSGSSYNEQFF. The variable domain in full, with the rest retrieved from reference TRBV11-3 and TRBJ2-1, is EAGVVQSPRYKIIEKKQPVAFWCNPISGHNTLYWYLQNLGQGPELLIRYENEEAVDDSQLPKDRFSAERLKGVDSTLKIQPAELGDSAVYLCASSLETSGSSYNEQFFGPGTRLTVL.

The CDR3 sequence: CASSALGQGASDTQYF. In DNA form, the CDR3 reads TGTGCCAGCAGCGCCCTCGGACAGGGGGCGTCGGATACGCAGTATTTT. The V call is TRBV5-6, the J call TRBJ2-3; TRBD1 matches at 11 bases. The germline gives CDR1 SGHDT, CDR2 YYEEEE. The CDR3 is 16 residues long. Trimming at V came to 4 bases and at J to 6 bases, leaving 10 bases not matched to a gene.

This chain uses TRBV10-3 with TRBJ2-1; tentative D call: TRBD1 (5 bases). This CDR3 spans 14 amino acids. CDR1 and CDR2 from the germline V gene are ENHRY and SYGVKD. The ends were cut back, 2 bases at V and 6 bases at J, with 11 bases in the middle. The chain's CDR3 is CAISEPSRGNEQFF. The CDR3 region has the DNA TGTGCCATCAGTGAGCCGAGTAGGGGCAATGAGCAGTTCTTC.

The count of this clone is one. J is TRBJ2-1 and V is TRBV25-1, with 7 bases aligning to TRBD1. The ends lost 4 bases at V and 6 bases at J; junction bases unmatched: 3. The CDR3 length is 13 residues. Germline V gene lookup returns CDR1 MGHDK and CDR2 SYGVNS. The CDR3 DNA follows: TGTGCCAGCAGTGGGGACAGCACCAATGAGCAGTTCTTC. The encoded protein is CASSGDSTNEQFF.